The 21 T cell receptor beta chains listed next were all sequenced from one sample in a study of Ad26.COV2.S vaccination and SARS-CoV-2 variants. TCRdb keeps only in-frame clones here, not all; method: immunoSEQ multiplex PCR. This table has about 350,000 clones, about 88% appearing once. As for treatment: about 20 received Ad26.COV2.S at low or high dose, single or two shots; 5 received placebo; per-sample allocation not given. The study sampled participants on day 63 after the first vaccine or placebo injection. This specimen consisted of peripheral blood, obtained in a trial of Ad26.COV2.S vaccine versus placebo. All receptors derive from a person aged 18-60 years who received the Ad26.COV2.S COVID-19 vaccine or a placebo.

This clone has a count of ten or more. V usage is TRBV12-3 or TRBV12-4 and J usage is TRBJ1-5; D call uncertain. Trimming shortened V by 6 bases and J by 2 bases, and 8 bases separated the two germline ends. The CDR3 covers 13 residues. The CDR3 reads CASSSHGNQPQHF. The CDR3 DNA follows: TGTGCCAGCAGCTCACATGGCAATCAGCCCCAGCATTTT.

V is TRBV4-1 and J is TRBJ2-1; tentatively, D is TRBD1 or TRBD2 (5 bases each). The CDR3 has 14 amino acids. Trimming pared 1 base from V and 9 bases from J, leaving 13 bases between. Germline assignment: CDR1 MGHRA and CDR2 YSYEKL. The CDR3 coding sequence is TGCGCCAGCAGCCAAGCACGGGGCCCGGGTGAGCAGTTCTTC. Translated, it gives CASSQARGPGEQFF.

The V call is TRBV9, the J call TRBJ2-7; TRBD1 matches at 9 bases. The germline V gene encodes CDR1 SGDLS and CDR2 YYNGEE. This CDR3 is built from 14 residues. The ends lost 2 bases at V and 2 bases at J; junction bases unmatched: 2. The CDR3 loop reads CASSVGTGTYEQYF. CDR3 nucleotides: TGTGCCAGCAGCGTCGGGACAGGGACCTACGAGCAGTACTTC. Full variable domain (rest looked up from reference TRBV9 and TRBJ2-7): DSGVTQTPKHLITATGQRVTLRCSPRSGDLSVYWYQQSLDQGLQFLIQYYNGEERAKGNILERFSAQQFPDLHSELNLSSLELGDSALYFCASSVGTGTYEQYFGPGTRLTVT.

As for this clone: Other DNA sequences in the same sample also yield this CDR3. This rearrangement joins TRBV18 to TRBJ2-1; 11 bases align to TRBD2. The length of the CDR3 is 15 residues. Trimming removed 3 bases from V and 4 bases from J; junction bases left unmatched: 2. The germline CDR1 and CDR2 sequences are KGHSH and LQKENI. CDR3 DNA: TGTGCCAGCTCACCCACTAGCGGGAGTTACAATGAGCAGTTCTTC. The encoded protein is CASSPTSGSYNEQFF.

This clone was seen only once. This chain joins TRBV7-2 and TRBJ1-2; 8 bases agree with TRBD1. Per germline, CDR1 SGHTA and CDR2 FQGNSA. The CDR3 consists of 13 residues. The trim removed 5 bases at V and 5 bases at J, leaving 4 bases unmatched. The CDR3: CASSVTGGYGYTF. The CDR3 DNA sequence: TGTGCCAGCAGCGTTACAGGGGGATATGGCTACACCTTC. Variable domain in full (rest from reference TRBV7-2 and TRBJ1-2): GAGVSQSPSNKVTEKGKDVELRCDPISGHTALYWYRQSLGQGLEFLIYFQGNSAPDKSGLPSDRFSAERTGGSVSTLTIQRTQQEDSAVYLCASSVTGGYGYTFGSGTRLTVV.

The chain links TRBV19 to TRBJ2-3; D uncertain. Germline-derived CDR1 and CDR2 are LNHDA and SQIVND (reference sequence). The germline V and J ends were trimmed by 1 base and 4 bases, with 12 bases remaining between them. The CDR3 is 15 residues long. This CDR3 is CASSIVQLGSDTQYF. The CDR3 DNA sequence: TGTGCCAGTAGTATAGTCCAGCTGGGCTCAGATACGCAGTATTTT.

This rearrangement joins TRBV7-9 to TRBJ2-2; a possible D gene is TRBD1 (5 bases). V was cut by 5 bases and J by 0 bases, with 13 bases left in between. Germline lookup yields CDR1 SEHNR and CDR2 FQNEAQ (reference sequence). This CDR3 comprises 16 residues. The CDR3 here is CASSPHDRSNTGELFF. The CDR3, as DNA: TGTGCCAGCAGCCCACACGACAGATCGAACACCGGGGAGCTGTTTTTT.

CDR3: CASSYIGLAAEQYF. CDR3 DNA sequence: TGTGCCAGCAGTTATATCGGACTAGCGGCCGAGCAGTACTTC. The J gene is TRBJ2-7, the V gene TRBV6-2 or TRBV6-3, with 10 bases lining up with TRBD2. CDR3 length: 14 amino acids. Looked up from germline, CDR1 is MNHEY and CDR2 is SVGEGT. The J segment lost 6 bases and the V segment lost 3 bases, leaving 5 bases of the junction unmatched.

The chain has TRBV6-2 or TRBV6-3 and TRBJ2-6; D gene unclear. Germline V CDR1 and CDR2: MNHEY, SVGEGT. The CDR3 is 18 residues long. Trimming removed 0 bases at V and 0 bases at J, with 12 bases between. CDR3: CASSYSPGYRSGANVLTF. The CDR3 DNA sequence: TGTGCCAGCAGTTACTCGCCAGGCTATCGCTCTGGGGCCAACGTCCTGACTTTC.

This chain uses TRBV9 with TRBJ2-1; TRBD2 matches at 7 bases. The junction had 6 bases not matched to a gene; V was cut back by 3 bases and J by 3 bases. Germline-derived CDR1 and CDR2 are SGDLS and YYNGEE. The CDR3 has 15 residues. The DNA for the CDR3 is TGTGCCAGCAGCGCCGACGGGGACTACTACAATGAGCAGTTCTTC. It is translated as CASSADGDYYNEQFF.

CDR3 protein: CASSLAYSGGSKNIQYF. The CDR3 DNA reads as TGTGCCAGCAGCTTAGCGTACTCGGGTGGATCCAAAAACATTCAGTACTTC. V usage is TRBV7-8 and J usage is TRBJ2-4; no clear D. Germline V gene sequence: CDR1 SGHVS, CDR2 FQNEAQ. V was pared by 0 bases and J by 2 bases, with 14 bases between. The CDR3 runs 17 residues.

The rearrangement uses TRBV3-1 (or the pseudogene TRBV3-2) and TRBJ2-7, with unresolved D. The CDR3 is 14 amino acids. In germline, CDR1 is LGHDT, CDR2 YNNKEL (reference sequence). The V end lost 0 bases, the J end lost 2 bases, and 8 bases lay between the germline ends. The CDR3 DNA reads as TGTGCCAGCAGCCAAGATCTGAGGACCTACGAGCAGTACTTC. Protein sequence: CASSQDLRTYEQYF.

V is TRBV27 and J is TRBJ2-7; TRBD2 aligns across 7 bases. After removal of 9 bases from V and 0 bases from J, the junction contained 8 bases not matched to a gene. Germline V lookup: CDR1 MNHEY, CDR2 SMNVEV (reference sequence). The CDR3 extends over 14 amino acids. For the CDR3, the DNA is TGTGCCAGTTTTAAGCGGGAAGGCTCCTACGAGCAGTACTTC. Encoded protein: CASFKREGSYEQYF.

This rearrangement joins TRBV7-2 to TRBJ2-3; perhaps TRBD2 as D (6 bases). CDR1 and CDR2 (germline): SGHTA, FQGNSA. The CDR3 consists of 15 residues. Deletions cut 1 base from V and 4 bases from J, with 12 bases between. CDR3 coding DNA: TGTGCCAGCAGCTTAGTTCGGGGGACGTCAGATACGCAGTATTTT. Translating gives CASSLVRGTSDTQYF.

The chain has TRBV2 and TRBJ2-2, with TRBD2 identical over 7 bases. CDR1 and CDR2 (germline): SNHLY, FYNNEI. CDR3 length equals 16 residues. Trimming cost V 4 bases and J 2 bases; bases outside gene matches: 7. The CDR3 DNA reads as TGTGCCAGCAGTGGGAGACTAGCAGAAAACACCGGGGAGCTGTTTTTT. Amino acid sequence: CASSGRLAENTGELFF.

This clone appeared a single time. As DNA, the CDR3 is TGCAGTGCTAGTAAGGTCGGGGCATCCTATAATTCACCCCTCCACTTT. Residues: CSASKVGASYNSPLHF. V is TRBV20-1 and J is TRBJ1-6, with a possible D match to TRBD1 (5 bases). There are 16 residues in the CDR3. Trimming removed 3 bases at V and 1 base at J, with 13 bases between. Per germline, CDR1 DFQATT and CDR2 SNEGSKA (reference sequence).

The rearrangement uses TRBV7-2 and TRBJ2-1; 10 nucleotides align to TRBD2. The CDR3 runs to 16 residues. V dropped 6 bases and J dropped 4; count of bases not matched to a gene: 9. The germline CDR1 and CDR2 sequences are SGHTA and FQGNSA. DNA of the CDR3: TGTGCCAGCAGGCTCTCTAGCGGGGGTGCTTACAATGAGCAGTTCTTC. It translates to CASRLSSGGAYNEQFF.

CDR3 amino acids: CASSRVWGLETQYF. CDR3 in DNA: TGTGCCAGCAGCCGGGTTTGGGGGCTAGAGACCCAGTACTTC. V gene TRBV7-9 combines with J gene TRBJ2-5, with D perhaps matching TRBD1 (6 bases). Deletions cut 5 bases from V and 4 bases from J, with 14 bases between. Germline V gene lookup returns CDR1 SEHNR and CDR2 FQNEAQ (reference sequence). CDR3 length: 14 residues.

The J gene is TRBJ1-1, the V gene TRBV19, with D unresolved. This CDR3 comprises 13 residues. V dropped 7 bases and J dropped 5 bases, with 14 bases sitting between them. Looked up from germline, CDR1 is LNHDA and CDR2 is SQIVND (reference sequence). The CDR3 region has the DNA TGTGCCAGTATCTCCCTGTTAGCAACTGAAGCTTTCTTT. Encoded protein: CASISLLATEAFF.

This clone was counted a single time. The chain has TRBV7-9 and TRBJ1-1; no firm D call. V was cut by 0 bases and J by 6 bases, with 8 bases left in between. The CDR3 runs 13 residues. The germline V gene has CDR1 SEHNR and CDR2 FQNEAQ (reference sequence). The CDR3 bases are TGTGCCAGCAGCTTAGCAGGTTGGGCTGAAGCTTTCTTT. Protein sequence: CASSLAGWAEAFF.

This clone was recorded once. CDR3 DNA sequence: TGTGCCAGCAGCTTGCTTAGCGCTACGTCTACCTACGAGCAGTACTTC. Translated: CASSLLSATSTYEQYF. The chain recombines TRBV5-6 with TRBJ2-7; a weak D match, TRBD2 (5 bases). V lost 1 base to trimming and J lost 2 bases, with 16 bases between them. The CDR3 runs 16 residues. Germline V gene lookup returns CDR1 SGHDT and CDR2 YYEEEE.